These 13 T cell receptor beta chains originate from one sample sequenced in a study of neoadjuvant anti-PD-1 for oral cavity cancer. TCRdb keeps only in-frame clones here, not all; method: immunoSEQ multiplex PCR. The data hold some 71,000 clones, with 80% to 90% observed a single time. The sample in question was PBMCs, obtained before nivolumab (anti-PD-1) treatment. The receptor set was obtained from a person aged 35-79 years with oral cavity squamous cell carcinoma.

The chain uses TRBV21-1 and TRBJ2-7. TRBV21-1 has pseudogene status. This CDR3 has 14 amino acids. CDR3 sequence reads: CAGSKGLTHSVLYF. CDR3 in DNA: TGTGCCGGCAGCAAAGGGTTGACCCACTCCGTTTTGTACTTC.

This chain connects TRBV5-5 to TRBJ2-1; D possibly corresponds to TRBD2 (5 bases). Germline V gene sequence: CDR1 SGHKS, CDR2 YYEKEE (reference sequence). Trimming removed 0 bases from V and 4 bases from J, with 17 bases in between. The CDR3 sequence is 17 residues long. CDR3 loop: CASSLGRALARYNEQFF. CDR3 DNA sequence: TGTGCCAGCAGCTTGGGGCGGGCTCTAGCAAGATACAATGAGCAGTTCTTC.

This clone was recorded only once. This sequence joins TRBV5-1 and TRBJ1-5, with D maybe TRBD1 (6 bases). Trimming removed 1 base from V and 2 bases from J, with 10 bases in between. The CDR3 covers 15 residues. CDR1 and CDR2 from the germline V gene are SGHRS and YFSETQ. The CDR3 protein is CASSLRGGGNQPQHF. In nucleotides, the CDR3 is TGCGCCAGCAGCTTGCGAGGGGGAGGCAATCAGCCCCAGCATTTT. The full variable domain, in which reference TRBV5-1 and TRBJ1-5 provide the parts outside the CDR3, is KAGVTQTPRYLIKTRGQQVTLSCSPISGHRSVSWYQQTPGQGLQFLFEYFSETQRNKGNFPGRFSGRQFSNSRSEMNVSTLELGDSALYLCASSLRGGGNQPQHFGDGTRLSIL.

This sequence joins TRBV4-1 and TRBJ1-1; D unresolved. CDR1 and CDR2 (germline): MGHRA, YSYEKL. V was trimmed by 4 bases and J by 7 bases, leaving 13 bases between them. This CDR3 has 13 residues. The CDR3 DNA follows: TGCGCCAGCAGCCGATACAGCTTCCTTGAAGCTTTCTTT. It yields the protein CASSRYSFLEAFF.

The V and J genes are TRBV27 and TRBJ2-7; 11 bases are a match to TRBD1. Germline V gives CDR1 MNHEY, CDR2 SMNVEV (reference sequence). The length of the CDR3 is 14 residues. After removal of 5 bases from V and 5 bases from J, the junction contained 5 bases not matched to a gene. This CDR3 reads CASSRDRGANEQYF. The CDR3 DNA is TGTGCCAGCAGTCGGGACAGGGGGGCCAACGAGCAGTACTTC.

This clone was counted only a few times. CDR3 sequence: CASSYSASGGMYEQFF. In DNA form, the CDR3 reads TGTGCCAGCAGTTACTCCGCTAGCGGGGGGATGTATGAGCAGTTCTTC. This sequence joins TRBV6-6 and TRBJ2-1; the match to TRBD2 covers 11 bases. The trim removed 0 bases at V and 8 bases at J, leaving 6 bases unmatched. Germline V gives CDR1 MNHNY, CDR2 SVGAGI (reference sequence). This CDR3 has 16 amino acids.

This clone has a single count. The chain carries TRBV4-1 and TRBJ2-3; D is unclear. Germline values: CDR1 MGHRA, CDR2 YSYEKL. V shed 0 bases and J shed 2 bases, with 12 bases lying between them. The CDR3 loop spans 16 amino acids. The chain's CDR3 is CASSQDPLLYTDTQYF. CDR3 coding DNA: TGCGCCAGCAGCCAAGATCCGCTCCTATACACAGATACGCAGTATTTT.

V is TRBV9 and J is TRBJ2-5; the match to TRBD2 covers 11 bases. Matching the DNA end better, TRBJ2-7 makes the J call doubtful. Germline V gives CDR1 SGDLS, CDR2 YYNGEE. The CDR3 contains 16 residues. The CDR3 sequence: CASSVGLAGNSYEQYF. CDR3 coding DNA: TGTGCCAGCAGCGTAGGACTAGCGGGAAACTCCTACGAGCAGTACTTC.

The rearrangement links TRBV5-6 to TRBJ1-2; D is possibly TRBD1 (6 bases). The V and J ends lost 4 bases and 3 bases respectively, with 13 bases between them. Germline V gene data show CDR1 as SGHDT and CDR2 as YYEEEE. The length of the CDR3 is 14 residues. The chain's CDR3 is CASSQDSVYYGYTF. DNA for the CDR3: TGTGCCAGCAGCCAGGACAGTGTCTACTATGGCTACACCTTC. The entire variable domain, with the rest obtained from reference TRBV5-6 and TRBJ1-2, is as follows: DAGVTQSPTHLIKTRGQQVTLRCSPKSGHDTVSWYQQALGQGPQFIFQYYEEEERQRGNFPDRFSGHQFPNYSSELNVNALLLGDSALYLCASSQDSVYYGYTFGSGTRLTVV.

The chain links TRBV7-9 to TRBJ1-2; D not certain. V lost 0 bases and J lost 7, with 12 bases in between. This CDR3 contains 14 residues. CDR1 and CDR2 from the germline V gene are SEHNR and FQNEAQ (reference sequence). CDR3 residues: CASSLAPAISGYTF. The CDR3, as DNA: TGTGCCAGCAGCTTAGCCCCCGCAATAAGTGGCTACACCTTC.

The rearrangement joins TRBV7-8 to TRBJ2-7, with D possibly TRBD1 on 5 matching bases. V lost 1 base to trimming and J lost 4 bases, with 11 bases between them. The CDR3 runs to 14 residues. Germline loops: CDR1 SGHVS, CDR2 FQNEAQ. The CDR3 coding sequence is TGTGCCAGCAGCTTAGACAGGATTAAATACGAGCAGTACTTC. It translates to CASSLDRIKYEQYF.

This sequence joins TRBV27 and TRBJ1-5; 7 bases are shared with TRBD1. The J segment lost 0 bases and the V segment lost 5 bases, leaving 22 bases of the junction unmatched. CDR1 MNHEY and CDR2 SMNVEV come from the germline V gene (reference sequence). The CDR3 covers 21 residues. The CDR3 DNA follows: TGTGCCAGCAGTCCTACCTGGATGCCCCTTGGGACAGTGCGTAGCAATCAGCCCCAGCATTTT. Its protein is CASSPTWMPLGTVRSNQPQHF.

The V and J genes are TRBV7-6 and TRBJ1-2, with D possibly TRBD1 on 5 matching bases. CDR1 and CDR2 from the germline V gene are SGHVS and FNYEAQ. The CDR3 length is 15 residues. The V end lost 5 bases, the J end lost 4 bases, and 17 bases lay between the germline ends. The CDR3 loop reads CASSAQAGPSYGYTF. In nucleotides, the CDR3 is TGTGCCAGCAGCGCCCAGGCGGGACCATCCTATGGCTACACCTTC.